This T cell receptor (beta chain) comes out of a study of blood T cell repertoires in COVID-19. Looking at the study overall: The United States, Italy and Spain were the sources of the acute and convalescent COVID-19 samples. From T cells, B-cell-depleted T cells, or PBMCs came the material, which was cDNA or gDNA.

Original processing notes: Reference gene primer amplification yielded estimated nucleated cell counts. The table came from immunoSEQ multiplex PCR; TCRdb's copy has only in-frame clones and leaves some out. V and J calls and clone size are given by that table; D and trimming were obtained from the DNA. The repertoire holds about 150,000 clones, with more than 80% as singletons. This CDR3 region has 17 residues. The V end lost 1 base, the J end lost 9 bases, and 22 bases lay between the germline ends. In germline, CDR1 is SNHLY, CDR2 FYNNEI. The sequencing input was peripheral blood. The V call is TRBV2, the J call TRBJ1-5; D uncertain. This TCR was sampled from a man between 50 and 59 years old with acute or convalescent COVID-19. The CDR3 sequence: CASSEGRDRGQRPPQHF. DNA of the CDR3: TGTGCCAGCAGTGAAGGGAGGGATAGAGGCCAAAGACCGCCCCAGCATTTT.